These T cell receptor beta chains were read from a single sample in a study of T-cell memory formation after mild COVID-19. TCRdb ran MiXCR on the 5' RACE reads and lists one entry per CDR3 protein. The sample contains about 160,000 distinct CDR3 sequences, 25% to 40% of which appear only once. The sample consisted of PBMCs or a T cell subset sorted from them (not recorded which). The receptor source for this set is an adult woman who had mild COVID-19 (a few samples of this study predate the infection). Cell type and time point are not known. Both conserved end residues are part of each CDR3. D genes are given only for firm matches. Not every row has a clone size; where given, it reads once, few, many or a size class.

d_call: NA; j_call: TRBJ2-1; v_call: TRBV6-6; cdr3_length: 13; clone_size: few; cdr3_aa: CASSSHNNNEQFF; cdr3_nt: TGTGCCAGCAGTTCCCACAACAACAATGAGCAGTTCTTC
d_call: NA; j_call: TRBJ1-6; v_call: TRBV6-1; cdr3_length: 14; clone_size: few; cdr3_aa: CASSAGPYNSPLHF; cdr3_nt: TGTGCCAGCAGTGCAGGGCCCTATAATTCACCCCTCCACTTT
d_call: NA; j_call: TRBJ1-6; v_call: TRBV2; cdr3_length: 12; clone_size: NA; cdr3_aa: CASSGTCSPLHF; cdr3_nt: TGTGCCAGCAGTGGGACTTGTTCACCCCTCCACTTT
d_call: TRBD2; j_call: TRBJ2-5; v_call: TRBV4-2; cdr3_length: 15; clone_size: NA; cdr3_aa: CASSPTTSEQETQYF; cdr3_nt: TGTGCCAGCAGCCCTACAACTAGCGAGCAAGAGACCCAGTACTTC
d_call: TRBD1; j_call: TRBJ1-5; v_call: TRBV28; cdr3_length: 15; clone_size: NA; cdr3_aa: CASSSDRDSNQPQHF; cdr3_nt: TGTGCCAGCAGCTCTGACAGGGATAGCAATCAGCCCCAGCATTTT
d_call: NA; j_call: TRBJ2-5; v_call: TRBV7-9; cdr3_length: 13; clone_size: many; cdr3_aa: CASSLRGGETQYF; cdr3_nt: TGTGCCAGCAGCTTACGTGGGGGAGAGACCCAGTACTTC
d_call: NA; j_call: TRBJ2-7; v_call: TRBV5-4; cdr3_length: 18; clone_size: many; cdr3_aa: CASSLAAKRSVALYEQYF; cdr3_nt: TGTGCCAGCAGCTTGGCGGCGAAGAGGTCGGTGGCACTCTACGAGCAGTACTTC
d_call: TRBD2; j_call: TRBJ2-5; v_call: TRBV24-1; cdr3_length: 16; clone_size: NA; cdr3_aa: CATSDSLAENQETQYF; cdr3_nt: TGTGCCACCAGTGATTCACTAGCGGAGAACCAAGAGACCCAGTACTTC
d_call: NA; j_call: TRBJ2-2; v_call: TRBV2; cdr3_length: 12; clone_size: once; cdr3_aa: CASRGYTGELFF; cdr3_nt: TGTGCCAGCAGGGGGTACACCGGGGAGCTGTTTTTT
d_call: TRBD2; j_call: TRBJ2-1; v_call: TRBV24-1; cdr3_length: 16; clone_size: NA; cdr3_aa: CATSDFAGGNYNEQFF; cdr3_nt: TGTGCCACCAGTGATTTTGCGGGGGGAAATTACAATGAGCAGTTCTTC
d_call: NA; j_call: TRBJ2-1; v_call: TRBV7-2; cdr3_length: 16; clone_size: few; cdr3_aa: CASSLVAAVSYNEQFF; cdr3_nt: TGTGCCAGCAGCTTAGTAGCGGCAGTCTCCTACAATGAGCAGTTCTTC
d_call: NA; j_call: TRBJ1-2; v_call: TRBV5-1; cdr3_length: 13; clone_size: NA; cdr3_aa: CASSFGDYYGYTF; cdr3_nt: TGCGCCAGCAGCTTTGGGGACTACTATGGCTACACCTTC
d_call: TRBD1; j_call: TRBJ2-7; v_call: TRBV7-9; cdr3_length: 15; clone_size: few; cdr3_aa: CASSLADRGRFEQYF; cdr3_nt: TGTGCCAGCAGCTTAGCTGACAGGGGGAGATTCGAGCAGTACTTC
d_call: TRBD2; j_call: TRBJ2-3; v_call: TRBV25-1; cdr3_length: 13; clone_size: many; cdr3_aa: CASRAGGTDTQYF; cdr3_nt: TGTGCCAGCAGGGCCGGGGGGACGGATACGCAGTATTTT
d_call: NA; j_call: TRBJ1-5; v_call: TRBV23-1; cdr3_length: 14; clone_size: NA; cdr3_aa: CASSQSEGSQPQHF; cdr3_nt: TGCGCCAGCAGTCAATCGGAGGGCTCTCAGCCCCAGCATTTT
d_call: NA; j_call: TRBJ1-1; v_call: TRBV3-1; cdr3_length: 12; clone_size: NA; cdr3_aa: CASSKGRGEAFF; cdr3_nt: TGTGCCAGCAGCAAGGGGCGCGGTGAAGCTTTCTTT
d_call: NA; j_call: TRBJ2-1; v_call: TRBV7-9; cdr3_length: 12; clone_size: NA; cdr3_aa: CASSFIVTQIFF; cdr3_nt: TGTGCCAGCAGCTTTATAGTGACCCAGATATTCTTC
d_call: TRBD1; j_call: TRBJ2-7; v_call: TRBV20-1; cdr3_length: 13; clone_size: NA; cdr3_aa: CSAERQGGYEQYF; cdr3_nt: TGCAGTGCCGAGAGACAGGGGGGCTACGAGCAGTACTTC
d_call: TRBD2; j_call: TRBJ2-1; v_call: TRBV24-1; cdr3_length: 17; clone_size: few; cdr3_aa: CATSDRPRLAGGNEQFF; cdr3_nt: TGTGCCACCAGTGATCGTCCCAGACTAGCGGGAGGTAATGAGCAGTTCTTC
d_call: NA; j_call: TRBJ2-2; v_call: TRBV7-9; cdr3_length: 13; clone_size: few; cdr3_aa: CASSIWNPGELFF; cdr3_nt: TGTGCCAGCAGCATTTGGAACCCCGGGGAGCTGTTTTTT
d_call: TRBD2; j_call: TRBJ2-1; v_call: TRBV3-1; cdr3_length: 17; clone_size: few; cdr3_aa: CASSQEGLAGWWDEQFF; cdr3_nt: TGTGCCAGCAGCCAAGAGGGACTAGCGGGTTGGTGGGATGAGCAGTTCTTC
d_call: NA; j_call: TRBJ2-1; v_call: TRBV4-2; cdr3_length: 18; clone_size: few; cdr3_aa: CASSQDRATLRDRVEQFF; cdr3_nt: TGTGCCAGCAGCCAAGATCGAGCTACCCTACGTGATCGGGTTGAGCAGTTCTTC
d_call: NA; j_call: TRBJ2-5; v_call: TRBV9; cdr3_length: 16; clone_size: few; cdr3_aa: CASSVDGSGPQETQYF; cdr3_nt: TGTGCCAGCAGCGTAGATGGTAGCGGCCCCCAAGAGACCCAGTACTTC
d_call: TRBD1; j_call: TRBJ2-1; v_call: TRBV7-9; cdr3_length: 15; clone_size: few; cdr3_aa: CASSSQGAPGNEQFF; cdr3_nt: TGTGCCAGCAGCTCACAGGGGGCCCCCGGCAATGAGCAGTTCTTC
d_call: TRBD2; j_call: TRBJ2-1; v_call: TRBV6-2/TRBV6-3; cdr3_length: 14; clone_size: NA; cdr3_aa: CASGLAGLYNEQFF; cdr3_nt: TGTGCCAGCGGGCTAGCGGGTTTGTACAATGAGCAGTTCTTC
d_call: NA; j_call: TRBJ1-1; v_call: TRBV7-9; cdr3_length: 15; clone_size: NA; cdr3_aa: CASSSPGTSGTEAFF; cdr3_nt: TGTGCCAGCAGCTCTCCGGGGACCTCGGGCACTGAAGCTTTCTTT
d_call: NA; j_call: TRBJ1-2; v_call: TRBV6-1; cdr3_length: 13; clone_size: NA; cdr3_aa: CASSDPRGYGYTF; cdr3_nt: TGTGCCAGCAGTGACCCCAGGGGCTATGGCTACACCTTC
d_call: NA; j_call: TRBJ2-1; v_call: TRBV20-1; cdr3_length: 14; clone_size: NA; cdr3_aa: CSATGTRSYNEQFF; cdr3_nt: TGCAGTGCTACCGGCACCCGCTCCTACAATGAGCAGTTCTTC
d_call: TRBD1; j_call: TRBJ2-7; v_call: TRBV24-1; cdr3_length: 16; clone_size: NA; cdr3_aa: CATSDFYRTGSYEQYF; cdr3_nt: TGTGCCACCAGTGATTTCTACCGGACAGGTTCCTACGAGCAGTACTTC
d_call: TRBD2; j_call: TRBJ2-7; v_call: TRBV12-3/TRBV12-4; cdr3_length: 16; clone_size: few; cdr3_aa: CASSLHATSGSYEQYF; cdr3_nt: TGTGCCAGCAGTTTACATGCCACTAGCGGGAGTTACGAGCAGTACTTC
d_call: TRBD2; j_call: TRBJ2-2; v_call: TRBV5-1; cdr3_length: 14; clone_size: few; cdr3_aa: CASSLGTSTGELFF; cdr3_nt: TGCGCCAGCAGCTTGGGGACTAGCACCGGGGAGCTGTTTTTT
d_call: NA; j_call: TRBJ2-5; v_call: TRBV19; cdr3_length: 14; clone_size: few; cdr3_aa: CASSSTLTTETQYF; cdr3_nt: TGTGCCAGTAGTAGCACACTCACGACGGAGACCCAGTACTTC
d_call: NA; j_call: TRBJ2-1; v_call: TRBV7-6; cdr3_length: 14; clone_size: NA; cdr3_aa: CASSRRDGNNEQFF; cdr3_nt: TGTGCCAGCAGCCGTAGGGACGGCAACAATGAGCAGTTCTTC
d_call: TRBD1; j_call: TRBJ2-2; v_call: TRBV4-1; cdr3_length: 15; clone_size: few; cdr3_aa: CASSQPRDRPGELFF; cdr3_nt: TGCGCCAGCAGCCAACCTAGGGACAGACCCGGGGAGCTGTTTTTT
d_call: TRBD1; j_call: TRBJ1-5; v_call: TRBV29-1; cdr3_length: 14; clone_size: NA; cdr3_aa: CSVNRQGADQPQHF; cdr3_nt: TGCAGCGTTAACCGACAGGGGGCGGATCAGCCCCAGCATTTT
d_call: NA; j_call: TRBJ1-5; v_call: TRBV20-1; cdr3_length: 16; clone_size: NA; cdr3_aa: CSAPLRGLRGNQPQHF; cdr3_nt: TGCAGTGCTCCTCTTCGGGGGTTAAGGGGCAATCAGCCCCAGCATTTT
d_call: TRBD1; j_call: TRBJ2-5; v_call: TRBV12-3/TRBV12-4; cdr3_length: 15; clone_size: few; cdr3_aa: CASSEGQAHGETQYF; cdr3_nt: TGTGCCAGCAGCGAGGGACAGGCCCACGGGGAGACCCAGTACTTC
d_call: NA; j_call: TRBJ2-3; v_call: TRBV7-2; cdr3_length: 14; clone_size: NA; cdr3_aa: CASSWGPGEDTQYF; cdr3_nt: TGTGCCAGCAGCTGGGGACCGGGTGAAGATACGCAGTATTTT
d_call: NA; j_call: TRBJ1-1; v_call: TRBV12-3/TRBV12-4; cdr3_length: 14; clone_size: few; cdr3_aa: CASSLVGAHTEAFF; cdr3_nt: TGTGCCAGCAGTTTAGTGGGGGCGCACACTGAAGCTTTCTTT
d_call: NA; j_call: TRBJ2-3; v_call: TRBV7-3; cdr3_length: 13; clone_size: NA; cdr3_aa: CASRPTGTDTQYF; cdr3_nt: TGTGCCAGCAGACCCACAGGGACAGATACGCAGTATTTT
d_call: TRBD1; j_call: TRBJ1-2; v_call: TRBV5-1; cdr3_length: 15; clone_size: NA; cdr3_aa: CASSLETGLTYGYTF; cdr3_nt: TGCGCCAGCAGCCTCGAGACAGGGCTCACCTATGGCTACACCTTC
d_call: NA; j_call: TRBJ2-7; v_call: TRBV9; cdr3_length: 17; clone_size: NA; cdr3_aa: CASSPYPGSGYANEQYF; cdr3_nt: TGTGCCAGCAGTCCTTACCCTGGGAGCGGGTACGCGAACGAGCAGTACTTC
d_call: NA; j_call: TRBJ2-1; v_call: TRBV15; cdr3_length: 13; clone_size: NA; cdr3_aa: CATSTDLYNEQFF; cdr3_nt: TGTGCCACCAGCACGGACCTCTACAATGAGCAGTTCTTC
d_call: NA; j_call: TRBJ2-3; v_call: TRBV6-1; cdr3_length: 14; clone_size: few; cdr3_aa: CASRDGNWWDTQYF; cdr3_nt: TGTGCCAGCAGAGACGGTAACTGGTGGGATACGCAGTATTTT
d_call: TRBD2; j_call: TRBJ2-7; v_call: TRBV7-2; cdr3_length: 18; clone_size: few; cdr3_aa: CASSSRPGLAVYTYEQYF; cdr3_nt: TGTGCCAGCAGCTCCCGCCCGGGACTAGCGGTATACACCTACGAGCAGTACTTC
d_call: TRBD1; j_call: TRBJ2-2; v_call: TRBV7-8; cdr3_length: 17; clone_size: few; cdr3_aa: CASSLAAGGRNTGELFF; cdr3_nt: TGTGCCAGCAGCTTAGCGGCAGGGGGCAGAAACACCGGGGAGCTGTTTTTT
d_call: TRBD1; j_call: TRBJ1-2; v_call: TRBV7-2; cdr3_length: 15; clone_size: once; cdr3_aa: CASSFNQGAAYGYTF; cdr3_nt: TGTGCCAGCAGCTTCAACCAGGGGGCAGCCTATGGCTACACCTTC
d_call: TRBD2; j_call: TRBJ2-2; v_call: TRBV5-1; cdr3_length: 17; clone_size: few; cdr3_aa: CASSVRGTSRNTGELFF; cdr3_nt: TGCGCCAGCAGCGTGAGGGGGACTAGCCGGAACACCGGGGAGCTGTTTTTT
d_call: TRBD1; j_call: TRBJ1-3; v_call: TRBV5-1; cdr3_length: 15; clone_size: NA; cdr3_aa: CASSTDRRQGNTIYF; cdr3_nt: TGCGCCAGCAGCACGGACAGGCGGCAAGGAAACACCATATATTTT
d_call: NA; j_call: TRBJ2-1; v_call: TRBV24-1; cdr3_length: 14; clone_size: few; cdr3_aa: CATSEVNSYNEQFF; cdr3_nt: TGTGCCACCAGTGAAGTCAACTCCTACAATGAGCAGTTCTTC
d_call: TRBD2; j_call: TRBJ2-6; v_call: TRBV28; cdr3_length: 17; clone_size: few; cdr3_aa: CASSLLAGSPGANVLTF; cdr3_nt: TGTGCCAGCAGCTTACTAGCGGGAAGTCCTGGGGCCAACGTCCTGACTTTC
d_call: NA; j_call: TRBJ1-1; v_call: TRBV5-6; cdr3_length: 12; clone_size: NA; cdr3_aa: CASSSGGLEAFF; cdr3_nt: TGTGCCAGCAGCTCGGGGGGGTTGGAAGCTTTCTTT
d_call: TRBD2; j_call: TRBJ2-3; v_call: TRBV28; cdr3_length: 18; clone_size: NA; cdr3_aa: CASSLRGLAGGFADTQYF; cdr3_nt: TGTGCCAGCAGTTTAAGGGGACTAGCGGGAGGGTTCGCAGATACGCAGTATTTT
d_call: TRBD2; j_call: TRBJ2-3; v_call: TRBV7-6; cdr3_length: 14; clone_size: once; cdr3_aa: CASLAGLLTDTQYF; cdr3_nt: TGTGCCAGCTTAGCGGGGCTACTCACAGATACGCAGTATTTT